A single sample gave rise to the 14 T cell receptor beta chains below, sequenced in a study of spatial heterogeneity in lung cancer. Time point given: blood at routine non-recurrence follow-up after resection. TCRdb itself ran the 5' RACE reads through MiXCR, one entry per CDR3 protein. The table records about 70,000 distinct CDR3 sequences, 8% to 10% of them present only once. The sequenced sample was PBMCs, obtained at follow-up. The receptors were gathered from a female donor with early-stage non-small cell lung cancer.

This clonotype has ten or more counts. J is TRBJ2-5 and V is TRBV28, with a weak D call TRBD2 (6 bases). The V gene's germline CDR1 is MDHEN and CDR2 SYDVKM. The CDR3 is made up of 14 amino acids. V lost 5 bases to trimming and J lost 4 bases, with 14 bases between them. CDR3 amino acids: CASSTSGTVETQYF. DNA of the CDR3: TGTGCCAGCAGTACCTCCGGGACTGTAGAGACCCAGTACTTC. Based on the CDR3 plus reference TRBV28 and TRBJ2-5, the full variable domain is DVKVTQSSRYLVKRTGEKVFLECVQDMDHENMFWYRQDPGLGLRLIYFSYDVKMKEKGDIPEGYSVSREKKERFSLILESASTNQTSMYLCASSTSGTVETQYFGPGTRLLVL.

The chain recombines TRBV29-1 with TRBJ1-2; D possibly corresponds to TRBD1 (5 bases). This CDR3 comprises 11 residues. CDR1 is SQVTM, CDR2 ANQGSEA, per germline. The CDR3 loop reads CGYGAYYGYTF. As DNA, the CDR3 is TGCGGATACGGGGCTTACTATGGCTACACCTTC.

This clonotype turned up a few times. This CDR3 reads CASSQRGVLRGNTIYF. CDR3 in DNA: TGTGCCAGCAGCCAGCGCGGCGTCTTAAGAGGAAACACCATATATTTT. The V gene is TRBV7-2, the J gene TRBJ1-3; D not certain. The CDR3 extends over 16 amino acids. V lost 5 bases and J 4 bases, leaving 18 bases between the germline ends. Germline V lookup: CDR1 SGHTA, CDR2 FQGNSA. The complete variable domain, with remaining parts taken from reference TRBV7-2 and TRBJ1-3, reads GAGVSQSPSNKVTEKGKDVELRCDPISGHTALYWYRQSLGQGLEFLIYFQGNSAPDKSGLPSDRFSAERTGGSVSTLTIQRTQQEDSAVYLCASSQRGVLRGNTIYFGEGSWLTVV.

This clonotype occurred many times. The V and J genes are TRBV6-6 and TRBJ1-5; 9 bases match TRBD1. After removal of 7 bases from V and 3 bases from J, the junction contained 4 bases not matched to a gene. CDR3 length equals 14 residues. Per germline, CDR1 MNHNY and CDR2 SVGAGI (reference sequence). The CDR3 reads CASKGQGNNQPQHF. In DNA, the CDR3 is TGTGCCAGCAAGGGACAGGGTAACAATCAGCCCCAGCATTTT.

There are many counts of this clonotype. This chain links TRBV27 with TRBJ1-3, with 9 bases lining up with TRBD1. CDR3 length equals 15 residues. Germline lookup yields CDR1 MNHEY and CDR2 SMNVEV (reference sequence). With 6 bases clipped from V and 2 bases from J, the junction kept 5 bases outside the gene matches. The CDR3 DNA reads as TGTGCCAGCAGAAACAACAGGGGGCCTGGAAACACCATATATTTT. Translated, it gives CASRNNRGPGNTIYF.

Comments on this clonotype: Just one base apart from a much larger clone, this may be a read error. The chain joins TRBV25-1 to TRBJ1-2; no definite D call. The CDR3 runs 14 residues. Germline lookup yields CDR1 MGHDK and CDR2 SYGVNS. The CDR3 is CASSERTVNYGHTF. The CDR3 coding sequence is TGTGCCAGCAGTGAGAGGACGGTCAACTATGGCCACACCTTC.

The chain employs TRBV5-1 and TRBJ1-1; TRBD1 might be the D (5 bases). CDR1 is SGHRS and CDR2 is YFSETQ in the germline V gene. This CDR3 is built from 16 residues. The V gene lost 1 base and the J gene lost 1 base, with 14 bases spanning the gap. CDR3 sequence reads: CASSLLDTPENTEAFF. As DNA, the CDR3 is TGCGCCAGCAGCTTGCTGGACACGCCTGAGAACACTGAAGCTTTCTTT.

This clonotype was counted many times. The CDR3 region has the DNA TGTGCCAGCAGCCTAGCGGGAGGGCGATACGAGCAGTACTTC. Its translation is CASSLAGGRYEQYF. The chain joins TRBV7-3 to TRBJ2-7; the match to TRBD2 covers 12 bases. Germline-derived CDR1 and CDR2 are SGHTA and FQGTGA. Trimming at V came to 5 bases and at J to 4 bases, leaving 3 bases not matched to a gene. This CDR3 region has 14 residues.

This clonotype occurred many times. The chain links TRBV19 to TRBJ2-1, with 8 bases identical to TRBD2. With V trimmed by 5 bases and J by 5 bases, 8 bases remained unmatched. Germline V gives CDR1 LNHDA, CDR2 SQIVND (reference sequence). CDR3 size: 15 residues. CDR3 sequence (DNA): TGTGCCAGTAGTGATACGGGACTAGAAAACAATGAGCAGTTCTTC. As protein: CASSDTGLENNEQFF.

For the CDR3, the DNA is TGTGCCAGCACCCTCAGCGGGACCCTCTACGAGCAGTACTTC. Amino acid sequence: CASTLSGTLYEQYF. This chain connects TRBV7-2 to TRBJ2-7; 7 nucleotides match TRBD2. Germline lookup yields CDR1 SGHTA and CDR2 FQGNSA. The CDR3 is made up of 14 amino acids. The junction had 9 bases not matched to a gene; V was cut back by 7 bases and J by 3 bases. The full variable domain, with the rest looked up from reference TRBV7-2 and TRBJ2-7, is GAGVSQSPSNKVTEKGKDVELRCDPISGHTALYWYRQSLGQGLEFLIYFQGNSAPDKSGLPSDRFSAERTGGSVSTLTIQRTQQEDSAVYLCASTLSGTLYEQYFGPGTRLTVT.

Points on this clonotype: A read error is likely, as this CDR3 ends without the conserved phenylalanine or tryptophan. The chain couples TRBV6-6 to TRBJ2-3; no firm D call. Germline values: CDR1 MNHNY, CDR2 SVGAGI (reference sequence). This CDR3 region has 13 residues. Trimming removed 0 bases from V and 5 bases from J, with 6 bases in between. The CDR3 spells CASSYSLRDTQYS. CDR3 nucleotides: TGTGCCAGCAGTTACTCGCTTAGAGATACGCAGTATTCT.

This clonotype was seen ten or more times. The rearrangement uses TRBV6-5 and TRBJ2-5, with D perhaps matching TRBD2 (6 bases). The CDR3 spans 18 residues. The V end was cut by 2 bases, the J end by 2 bases, with 21 bases between. Germline V gives CDR1 MNHEY, CDR2 SVGAGI. The CDR3 spells CASSYGRQTGARQETQYF. Written as DNA, the CDR3 is TGTGCCAGCAGTTACGGTCGACAGACGGGAGCGAGGCAAGAGACCCAGTACTTC.

The sample holds many counts of this clonotype. This sequence joins TRBV5-1 and TRBJ2-2; D is unresolved. Trimming pared 0 bases from V and 2 bases from J, leaving 8 bases between. Germline loops: CDR1 SGHRS, CDR2 YFSETQ. The CDR3 length is 15 residues. For the CDR3, the DNA is TGCGCCAGCAGCTTGGGACCCCCTAACACCGGGGAGCTGTTTTTT. Residues: CASSLGPPNTGELFF.

Only a few counts were recorded for this clonotype. The rearrangement links TRBV7-8 to TRBJ1-5; 8 nucleotides match TRBD1. This CDR3 is built from 14 residues. With V trimmed by 5 bases and J by 6 bases, 6 bases remained unmatched. Looked up from germline, CDR1 is SGHVS and CDR2 is FQNEAQ. CDR3 loop: CASSPGQGIQPQHF. The CDR3 DNA follows: TGTGCCAGCAGCCCCGGACAGGGAATTCAGCCCCAGCATTTT.